Listed below are T cell receptor beta chains from one sample, sequenced in a study of cytomegalovirus exposure and HLA in healthy donors. Repertoires were generated with immunoSEQ multiplex PCR, while TCRdb's copy carries only in-frame clones and drops some. This table has some 110,000 clones, about two thirds appearing once. The sequenced sample was PBMCs. These receptors originate from a female donor in good health and CMV-seronegative. CDR3s include the opening cysteine and the closing phenylalanine or tryptophan. A D gene is named only where the DNA matches it firmly. Rows may omit the clone size; those that give it use once, few, many or a size class.

J gene: TRBJ2-2
D gene: .
clone size: .
V gene: TRBV19
CDR3 DNA: TGTGCCAGTCTAGACCTCACCGGGGAGCTGTTTTTT
CDR3 protein: CASLDLTGELFF

J gene: TRBJ2-3
D gene: .
clone size: .
V gene: TRBV10-1
CDR3 DNA: TGCGCCAGCAGTGAGTCGCCGAGCTTTAGCACAGATACGCAGTATTTT
CDR3 protein: CASSESPSFSTDTQYF

J gene: TRBJ1-1
D gene: .
clone size: .
V gene: TRBV29-1
CDR3 DNA: TGCAGCGTTGCCCTCGGCGGCACTGAAGCTTTCTTT
CDR3 protein: CSVALGGTEAFF

J gene: TRBJ2-5
D gene: TRBD1
clone size: .
V gene: TRBV6-5
CDR3 DNA: TGTGCCAGCAGTTACTCCCCCAGCAGGGGGATCCAGTACTTC
CDR3 protein: CASSYSPSRGIQYF

J gene: TRBJ1-3
D gene: .
clone size: .
V gene: TRBV5-4
CDR3 DNA: TGTGCCAGCAGCTCCGGGACTGGAAACACCATATATTTT
CDR3 protein: CASSSGTGNTIYF

J gene: TRBJ1-1
D gene: .
clone size: .
V gene: TRBV7-2
CDR3 DNA: TGTGCCAGCAGCTTAGTAATGTTCTCTGAAGCTTTCTTT
CDR3 protein: CASSLVMFSEAFF

J gene: TRBJ2-5
D gene: TRBD2
clone size: .
V gene: TRBV29-1
CDR3 DNA: TGCAGCGCCGGGGGGGGGCTGGGGGGGTACCAAGAGACCCAGTACTTC
CDR3 protein: CSAGGGLGGYQETQYF

J gene: TRBJ2-2
D gene: .
clone size: .
V gene: TRBV5-1
CDR3 DNA: TGCGCCAGCAGCTTCCGACAGAACACCGGGGAGCTGTTTTTT
CDR3 protein: CASSFRQNTGELFF

J gene: TRBJ2-7
D gene: TRBD2
clone size: .
V gene: TRBV5-1
CDR3 DNA: TGCGCCAGCAGCTTGGGACTGAAAGCGGGAGAGGGCTACGAGCAGTACTTC
CDR3 protein: CASSLGLKAGEGYEQYF

J gene: TRBJ1-5
D gene: TRBD1
clone size: .
V gene: TRBV16
CDR3 DNA: TGTGCCAGCAGCCAATCCGGGACAGGGAGTAAGCCCCAGCATTTT
CDR3 protein: CASSQSGTGSKPQHF

J gene: TRBJ2-6
D gene: .
clone size: .
V gene: TRBV27
CDR3 DNA: TGTGCCAGCAGTTTAGAAGGGGCTGGGGCCAACGTCCTGACTTTC
CDR3 protein: CASSLEGAGANVLTF

J gene: TRBJ1-3
D gene: .
clone size: few
V gene: TRBV6-5
CDR3 DNA: TGTGCCAGCAGTTACTCTACCAGGGGAGGGAACACCATATATTTT
CDR3 protein: CASSYSTRGGNTIYF

J gene: TRBJ2-2
D gene: TRBD2
clone size: .
V gene: TRBV7-3
CDR3 DNA: TGTGCCAGCAGCAGACTAGCGTCCGCGAACACCGGGGAGCTGTTTTTT
CDR3 protein: CASSRLASANTGELFF

J gene: TRBJ1-2
D gene: TRBD1
clone size: .
V gene: TRBV19
CDR3 DNA: TGTGCCAGTAGTATCGGACAGGGGATTGGCTACACCTTC
CDR3 protein: CASSIGQGIGYTF

J gene: TRBJ2-5
D gene: .
clone size: .
V gene: TRBV2
CDR3 DNA: TGTGCCAGCAGTGAAGACAGGTTCCAAGAGACCCAGTACTTC
CDR3 protein: CASSEDRFQETQYF

J gene: TRBJ1-5
D gene: TRBD1
clone size: .
V gene: TRBV30
CDR3 DNA: TGTGCCTGGGGGACAGGGGGGCATCAGCCCCAGCATTTT
CDR3 protein: CAWGTGGHQPQHF

J gene: TRBJ2-7
D gene: .
clone size: .
V gene: TRBV7-2
CDR3 DNA: TGTGCCAGCAGCCCAACCGGGGTCGGTTACGAGCAGTACTTC
CDR3 protein: CASSPTGVGYEQYF

J gene: TRBJ2-1
D gene: TRBD2
clone size: few
V gene: TRBV11-2
CDR3 DNA: TGTGCCAGCAGCTCTCCCCCGACTAGCACGGATGAGCAGTTCTTC
CDR3 protein: CASSSPPTSTDEQFF

J gene: TRBJ2-1
D gene: .
clone size: .
V gene: TRBV5-5
CDR3 DNA: TGTGCCAGCAGCACCTACCCTAGCTCCTACAATGAGCAGTTCTTC
CDR3 protein: CASSTYPSSYNEQFF

J gene: TRBJ2-3
D gene: TRBD2
clone size: .
V gene: TRBV5-4
CDR3 DNA: TGTGCCAGCACGCGAGGTAGCGGGAGGGGTTCTAGCACAGATACGCAGTATTTT
CDR3 protein: CASTRGSGRGSSTDTQYF

J gene: TRBJ2-3
D gene: TRBD2
clone size: .
V gene: TRBV28
CDR3 DNA: TGTGCCAGCAGTACAGGGACTAGCGGGATGGATACGCAGTATTTT
CDR3 protein: CASSTGTSGMDTQYF

J gene: TRBJ2-5
D gene: TRBD1
clone size: once
V gene: TRBV9
CDR3 DNA: TGTGCCAGCAGCGGGGGGACAGGGCGGGAGACCCAGTACTTC
CDR3 protein: CASSGGTGRETQYF

J gene: TRBJ2-7
D gene: .
clone size: .
V gene: TRBV5-1
CDR3 DNA: TGCGCCAGCAGCGCGGACATCTCCTACGAGCAGTACTTC
CDR3 protein: CASSADISYEQYF

J gene: TRBJ2-5
D gene: TRBD1
clone size: .
V gene: TRBV29-1
CDR3 DNA: TGCAGCGTTGGGCCGGGACAGGGGGTGGAGACCCAGTACTTC
CDR3 protein: CSVGPGQGVETQYF

J gene: TRBJ2-7
D gene: TRBD2
clone size: .
V gene: TRBV11-2
CDR3 DNA: TGTGCCAGCAGGGGACTAGCGGGACCGTCCTACGAGCAGTACTTC
CDR3 protein: CASRGLAGPSYEQYF

J gene: TRBJ2-3
D gene: TRBD2
clone size: .
V gene: TRBV27
CDR3 DNA: TGTGCCAGCAGTTTAATGAGCGGGAGGGCCCCCACAGATACGCAGTATTTT
CDR3 protein: CASSLMSGRAPTDTQYF

J gene: TRBJ2-7
D gene: TRBD2
clone size: .
V gene: TRBV13
CDR3 DNA: TGTGCCAGCCGAAGATCCGGGACTAGCGGTACCTACGAGCAGTACTTC
CDR3 protein: CASRRSGTSGTYEQYF

J gene: TRBJ2-7
D gene: .
clone size: few
V gene: TRBV19
CDR3 DNA: TGTGCCAGTAGTACACCAGGGGCCTCCCCGGAAGAGCAGTACTTC
CDR3 protein: CASSTPGASPEEQYF

J gene: TRBJ1-1
D gene: .
clone size: .
V gene: TRBV10-2
CDR3 DNA: TGCGCCAGCAGTGAGTGGTTAACGGGGAGGGACTTTGAAGCTTTCTTT
CDR3 protein: CASSEWLTGRDFEAFF

J gene: TRBJ1-1
D gene: .
clone size: .
V gene: TRBV6-5
CDR3 DNA: TGTGCCAGCAAGGAAACAGGGCGGTACACTGAAGCTTTCTTT
CDR3 protein: CASKETGRYTEAFF

J gene: TRBJ2-6
D gene: .
clone size: .
V gene: TRBV13
CDR3 DNA: TGTGCCAGCAGCCCCCCGTCCCGCTCTGGGGCCAACGTCCTGACTTTC
CDR3 protein: CASSPPSRSGANVLTF

J gene: TRBJ2-1
D gene: .
clone size: .
V gene: TRBV5-1
CDR3 DNA: TGCGCCAGCAGCTTGGGACAGAGCTCCTACAATGAGCAGTTCTTC
CDR3 protein: CASSLGQSSYNEQFF

J gene: TRBJ2-2
D gene: TRBD1
clone size: .
V gene: TRBV5-5
CDR3 DNA: TGTGCCAGCAGCCCGCCGGGACAGGGCGCCGGGGAGCTGTTTTTT
CDR3 protein: CASSPPGQGAGELFF

J gene: TRBJ2-7
D gene: TRBD1
clone size: .
V gene: TRBV5-5
CDR3 DNA: TGTGCCAGCAGTAAGGACAGGGGTAACGAGCAGTACTTC
CDR3 protein: CASSKDRGNEQYF

J gene: TRBJ2-3
D gene: .
clone size: once
V gene: TRBV18
CDR3 DNA: TGTGCCAGCTCACCATCGCGGTACGATACGCAGTATTTT
CDR3 protein: CASSPSRYDTQYF

J gene: TRBJ2-7
D gene: .
clone size: few
V gene: TRBV2
CDR3 DNA: TGTGCCAGGGGTATTGGAGGGAGCTCCTACGAGCAGTACTTC
CDR3 protein: CARGIGGSSYEQYF

J gene: TRBJ2-7
D gene: TRBD2
clone size: few
V gene: TRBV4-1
CDR3 DNA: TGCGCCAGCAGCCCGGGACTAGCGGGAGAGCAGTACTTC
CDR3 protein: CASSPGLAGEQYF

J gene: TRBJ2-1
D gene: TRBD2
clone size: .
V gene: TRBV5-6
CDR3 DNA: TGTGCCAGCAGCTTGGGAGGGTACGGCGGGAGGGCCTTTGAGCAGTTCTTC
CDR3 protein: CASSLGGYGGRAFEQFF

J gene: TRBJ1-2
D gene: TRBD1
clone size: .
V gene: TRBV15
CDR3 DNA: TGTGCCACCAGCAGAGAATTTAGGGACAGGGGTAACTATGGCTACACCTTC
CDR3 protein: CATSREFRDRGNYGYTF

J gene: TRBJ1-4
D gene: .
clone size: once
V gene: TRBV21-1
CDR3 DNA: TGTGCCAGCAGCAATCTATGGCGGGGCGTGTTGAAAAAACTGTTTTTT
CDR3 protein: CASSNLWRGVLKKLFF

J gene: TRBJ2-2
D gene: .
clone size: .
V gene: TRBV6-5
CDR3 DNA: TGTGCCAGCAGAGGGGCCACCGGGGAGCTGTTTTTT
CDR3 protein: CASRGATGELFF

J gene: TRBJ1-3
D gene: .
clone size: few
V gene: TRBV5-1
CDR3 DNA: TGCGCCAGCAGCTTGAGGCCGACGGGGAGCTCTGGAAACACCATATATTTT
CDR3 protein: CASSLRPTGSSGNTIYF

J gene: TRBJ1-1
D gene: .
clone size: once
V gene: TRBV30
CDR3 DNA: TGTGCCTGGAGTATCAGCGGGAACACTGAAGCTTTCTTT
CDR3 protein: CAWSISGNTEAFF

J gene: TRBJ2-7
D gene: TRBD1
clone size: few
V gene: TRBV7-2
CDR3 DNA: TGTGCCAGCAGCCGAGCCGGGACAGGAGGGGACGAGCAGTACTTC
CDR3 protein: CASSRAGTGGDEQYF

J gene: TRBJ2-2
D gene: .
clone size: .
V gene: TRBV7-9
CDR3 DNA: TGTGCCAGCAGCTTTAGTGGCACCGGGGAGCTGTTTTTT
CDR3 protein: CASSFSGTGELFF

J gene: TRBJ1-1
D gene: .
clone size: .
V gene: TRBV7-3
CDR3 DNA: TGTGCCAGCAGCTTAATGGCAGGGTTGACCACTGAAGCTTTCTTT
CDR3 protein: CASSLMAGLTTEAFF

J gene: TRBJ2-5
D gene: TRBD2
clone size: .
V gene: TRBV7-9
CDR3 DNA: TGTGCCAGCAGCTTATCAGCGGGGGGGGAGACCCAGTACTTC
CDR3 protein: CASSLSAGGETQYF

J gene: TRBJ2-5
D gene: TRBD2
clone size: .
V gene: TRBV27
CDR3 DNA: TGTGCCAGCAGTCCTCGGTGGGTTACGGGAGGGCCGGGAGAGACCCAGTACTTC
CDR3 protein: CASSPRWVTGGPGETQYF

J gene: TRBJ2-5
D gene: TRBD2
clone size: .
V gene: TRBV7-9
CDR3 DNA: TGTGCCAGCAGCAATTACCGGACTAGCGGACAAGAGACCCAGTACTTC
CDR3 protein: CASSNYRTSGQETQYF

J gene: TRBJ1-4
D gene: .
clone size: few
V gene: TRBV4-1
CDR3 DNA: TGCGCCAGCAGCCAAGTTAGTGCAAAGGGGCTGTTTTTT
CDR3 protein: CASSQVSAKGLFF

J gene: TRBJ2-7
D gene: .
clone size: few
V gene: TRBV18
CDR3 DNA: TGTGCCAGCTCACCGGAGGCCTACGAGCAGTACTTC
CDR3 protein: CASSPEAYEQYF

J gene: TRBJ1-2
D gene: .
clone size: .
V gene: TRBV9
CDR3 DNA: TGTGCCAGCAGCGCCTCGGACATTTATGGCTACACCTTC
CDR3 protein: CASSASDIYGYTF

J gene: TRBJ2-2
D gene: TRBD1
clone size: .
V gene: TRBV7-7
CDR3 DNA: TGTGCCAGCAGCACTAGTCCGACAGGGATCGGGACCGGGGAGCTGTTTTTT
CDR3 protein: CASSTSPTGIGTGELFF

J gene: TRBJ2-2
D gene: TRBD2
clone size: .
V gene: TRBV28
CDR3 DNA: TGTGCCAGCAGTTTTGCCGGGAGGGCCCAGACCGGGGAGCTGTTTTTT
CDR3 protein: CASSFAGRAQTGELFF

J gene: TRBJ2-3
D gene: TRBD2
clone size: .
V gene: TRBV5-1
CDR3 DNA: TGCGCCAGCACCGGGGGGGCTAGCACAGATACGCAGTATTTT
CDR3 protein: CASTGGASTDTQYF

J gene: TRBJ1-5
D gene: .
clone size: .
V gene: TRBV28
CDR3 DNA: TGTGCCAGCAGCCTCTCCCTGGCCGGCAATCAGCCCCAGCATTTT
CDR3 protein: CASSLSLAGNQPQHF

J gene: TRBJ2-6
D gene: .
clone size: .
V gene: TRBV28
CDR3 DNA: TGTGCCAGCAGCCCTCAGGGCACTGGGGCCAACGTCCTGACTTTC
CDR3 protein: CASSPQGTGANVLTF

J gene: TRBJ2-5
D gene: TRBD1
clone size: .
V gene: TRBV9
CDR3 DNA: TGTGCCAGCAGCACCCGGGACAGGGGAGGTGAGACCCAGTACTTC
CDR3 protein: CASSTRDRGGETQYF

J gene: TRBJ2-1
D gene: TRBD2
clone size: .
V gene: TRBV10-3
CDR3 DNA: TGTGCCATCAGTGTTCCGGGACTAGCACAAGATGAGCAGTTCTTC
CDR3 protein: CAISVPGLAQDEQFF